This entry lists 8 T cell receptor beta chains sequenced from one sample in a study of cytotoxic CD8 clonotypes in ibrutinib-treated CLL. Here immunoSEQ multiplex PCR was the method, and the copy in TCRdb shows in-frame clones only, minus some. The data show around 310,000 clones, 80% seen once. The sample here was PBMCs, taken before ibrutinib treatment. The origin of the receptors is a human donor with chronic lymphocytic leukemia.

The chain combines TRBV27 with TRBJ1-2; 7 positions agree with TRBD1. Trimming took 3 bases from V and 7 from J; bases not matched to a gene: 5. CDR1 and CDR2 from the germline V gene are MNHEY and SMNVEV (reference sequence). CDR3 size: 13 residues. CDR3 region: CASSFRGGGGYTF. As DNA, the CDR3 is TGTGCCAGCAGTTTCCGAGGGGGCGGTGGCTACACCTTC.

The chain links TRBV19 to TRBJ2-7, with D tentatively TRBD2 (7 bases). Trimming took 5 bases from V and 5 from J, leaving 13 bases between them. Germline lookup yields CDR1 LNHDA and CDR2 SQIVND (reference sequence). The CDR3 extends over 13 amino acids. The CDR3, as DNA: TGTGCCAGTAGTGTGGGGGGGCGGGACGAGCAGTACTTC. Amino acids: CASSVGGRDEQYF.

The CDR3 DNA sequence: TGTGCCAGCAGTGTCACAGGCTACGAGCAGTACTTC. Translation: CASSVTGYEQYF. This chain links TRBV28 with TRBJ2-7; D perhaps matches TRBD1 (5 bases). Germline CDR1 MDHEN, CDR2 SYDVKM. Trimming removed 5 bases from V and 3 bases from J, with 8 bases in between. The length of the CDR3 is 12 residues.

The chain employs TRBV5-6 and TRBJ2-7; TRBD1 matches at 7 bases. The CDR3 contains 15 residues. Germline CDR1 SGHDT, CDR2 YYEEEE. Losses at the gene ends were 1 base for V and 3 bases for J; bases not matched to a gene: 7. DNA of the CDR3: TGTGCCAGCAGCTTGTTTCGACAGGGATTCTACGAGCAGTACTTC. This translates into CASSLFRQGFYEQYF.

The chain carries TRBV7-6 and TRBJ2-7, with 7 bases lining up with TRBD1. In germline, CDR1 is SGHVS, CDR2 FNYEAQ. V dropped 5 bases and J dropped 2; count of bases not matched to a gene: 3. This CDR3 has 13 amino acids. The CDR3 region has the DNA TGTGCCAGCAGCGGTGGACAGGCCTACGAGCAGTACTTC. Amino acids: CASSGGQAYEQYF.

V is TRBV30 and J is TRBJ2-2; 12 positions match TRBD2. V shed 0 bases, J shed 7 bases, and the junction held 9 bases outside the gene matches. From germline, CDR1 is GTSNPN and CDR2 SVGIG (reference sequence). CDR3 size: 17 residues. The CDR3 spells CAWSVSRTSGNVGELFF. The CDR3 DNA is TGTGCCTGGAGTGTCTCCCGGACTAGCGGGAATGTCGGGGAGCTGTTTTTT.

This clone was counted a single time. This sequence joins TRBV7-2 and TRBJ2-4; 9 bases agree with TRBD1. CDR3 length: 16 amino acids. With V trimmed by 4 bases and J by 0 bases, 4 bases remained unmatched. Germline-derived CDR1 and CDR2 are SGHTA and FQGNSA. CDR3 DNA: TGTGCCAGCAGCTCACAGGGGGCAGGAGCCAAAAACATTCAGTACTTC. This translates into CASSSQGAGAKNIQYF. Supplemented by reference TRBV7-2 and TRBJ2-4, the full variable domain reads GAGVSQSPSNKVTEKGKDVELRCDPISGHTALYWYRQSLGQGLEFLIYFQGNSAPDKSGLPSDRFSAERTGGSVSTLTIQRTQQEDSAVYLCASSSQGAGAKNIQYFGAGTRLSVL.

The gene calls are TRBV27 and TRBJ2-1, with D perhaps being TRBD1 or TRBD2 (5 bases each). V dropped 3 bases and J dropped 9 bases, with 9 bases sitting between them. The CDR3 length is 12 residues. Germline V gene data show CDR1 as MNHEY and CDR2 as SMNVEV (reference sequence). The CDR3, as DNA: TGTGCCAGCAGTTTTCCGAGGGGTGAGCAGTTCTTC. The encoded protein is CASSFPRGEQFF.